This T cell receptor beta chain comes out of a study of graft-versus-host responses after intestinal transplantation. Study summary: Transplants were multivisceral, liver-intestinal, or isolated intestinal. Study-wide results and caveats: With peak circulating GvH clone levels came an association with early post-transplant HvG declines.

Comment on this clone: No antigen is known for it.

Sequencing was performed with immunoSEQ multiplex PCR; in TCRdb, only in-frame clones are kept and a portion is missing. The sample comprises tens of thousands of clones, 90% to 95% of which are singletons, and 1.7% rests with the top ten. J lost 4 bases, V lost 3 bases, and 13 bases had no gene match. This CDR3 comprises 17 residues. Germline V gene lookup returns CDR1 SGHNT and CDR2 YYREEE (reference sequence). The clonotype originates from a human donor who was the organ donor for an intestinal transplant. The chain combines TRBV5-4 with TRBJ2-7; 10 positions match TRBD1. The sequencing here drew on unstimulated CD8+ T cells sorted from spleen or lymph node cells, taken before transplant. This CDR3 reads CASSSKRWTGGHYEQYF. The CDR3 nucleotides read TGTGCCAGCAGCTCGAAAAGATGGACAGGGGGTCATTACGAGCAGTACTTC.